Sequencing of this T cell receptor (beta chain) was carried out in a study of cytomegalovirus exposure and HLA in healthy donors. Remarks on this clone: As yet, its antigen is unknown.

The study ran its PCR with 60 Vbeta and 13 Jbeta primers. The repertoire was sequenced with immunoSEQ multiplex PCR; TCRdb's copy has only in-frame clones and lacks some. The sample includes about 130,000 clones, 70% to 80% of them seen just once. Overall study findings and caveats: Later examination showed HLA-associated TCR beta chains had greater clonal expansion than equally common others.

The junction had 15 bases not matched to a gene; V was cut back by 6 bases and J by 4 bases. The CDR3 has 17 residues. Germline CDR1 reads SNHLY; CDR2 reads FYNNEI. The TCR sequence derives from a man aged 35 to 55 in good health and CMV-seronegative. The sample was PBMCs. The V call is TRBV2, the J call TRBJ1-1; 9 bases match TRBD1. The CDR3 DNA sequence: TGTGCCAGCAGCGGGACAGGGAGGAGAGTGGCGTTCACTGAAGCTTTCTTT. As protein: CASSGTGRRVAFTEAFF.